The 8 T cell receptor beta chains presented below share a single source sample, sequenced in a study of shared clonotypes between healthy human individuals. Sequencing used immunoSEQ multiplex PCR; TCRdb keeps in-frame clones, though not all of them. This table holds some 790,000 clones, roughly two thirds found once. Sample: memory CD4+ T cells sorted from blood. Subset meaning: CD45RA-negative fraction. The receptor source for this set is a woman aged 25-40 years in good health.

The J gene is TRBJ2-5, the V gene TRBV6-5, with 9 bases that match TRBD1. V lost 5 bases, J lost 2 bases, and 6 bases stayed unmatched. The germline V gene has CDR1 MNHEY and CDR2 SVGAGI. This CDR3 has 15 residues. The DNA for the CDR3 is TGTGCCAGCAGTCGACAGGGACAGGGTCAAGAGACCCAGTACTTC. Protein: CASSRQGQGQETQYF.

At least ten counts were recorded for this clone. CDR3 amino acids: CASMTGANTGELFF. In DNA form, the CDR3 reads TGCGCCAGCATGACGGGAGCGAACACCGGGGAGCTGTTTTTT. The genes are TRBV5-1 and TRBJ2-2, with a weak D call TRBD2 (6 bases). CDR1 is SGHRS and CDR2 is YFSETQ in the germline V gene. This CDR3 has 14 amino acids. V was shortened by 6 bases and J by 0 bases, with 9 bases between the two germline ends.

The genes are TRBV11-2 and TRBJ2-7; the D gene is possibly TRBD2 (5 bases). The CDR3 runs to 12 residues. The V gene lost 4 bases and the J gene lost 6 bases, with 10 bases spanning the gap. In germline, CDR1 is SGHAT, CDR2 FQNNGV. The CDR3: CASSSTRGEQYF. CDR3 nucleotide sequence: TGTGCCAGCAGCTCGACACGGGGCGAGCAGTACTTC.

V usage is TRBV28 and J usage is TRBJ1-5, with D possibly matching TRBD1 (5 bases). Germline V lookup: CDR1 MDHEN, CDR2 SYDVKM. Trimming pared 3 bases from V and 1 base from J, leaving 13 bases between. The length of the CDR3 is 16 residues. CDR3 region: CASSLYRQGSNQPQHF. The CDR3 DNA reads as TGTGCCAGCAGTTTGTACAGGCAAGGGAGCAATCAGCCCCAGCATTTT.

V usage is TRBV28 and J usage is TRBJ2-2, with a weak D call TRBD2 (6 bases). The CDR3 is made up of 14 amino acids. V was pared by 8 bases and J by 1 base, with 11 bases between. The germline CDR1 and CDR2 sequences are MDHEN and SYDVKM. In DNA form, the CDR3 reads TGTGCCAGCCTGAAGGGACTGAACACCGGGGAGCTGTTTTTT. Translation: CASLKGLNTGELFF.

About this clone itself: Other DNA sequences in this specimen translate into the identical CDR3. V and J are TRBV5-1 and TRBJ2-1, with TRBD1 identical over 7 bases. This CDR3 is built from 12 residues. V shed 0 bases, J shed 10 bases, and the junction held 1 base outside the gene matches. Germline values: CDR1 SGHRS, CDR2 YFSETQ. The CDR3 protein is CASSLEQGEQFF. In DNA, the CDR3 is TGCGCCAGCAGCTTGGAACAGGGGGAGCAGTTCTTC.

This clone was detected only once. The V gene is TRBV19, the J gene TRBJ2-7; 9 bases are a match to TRBD1. V lost 5 bases to trimming and J lost 0 bases; unmatched junction nucleotides: 5. CDR1 is LNHDA, CDR2 SQIVND, per germline (reference sequence). The CDR3 loop spans 15 amino acids. The CDR3 coding sequence is TGTGCCAGTAGTCCCGGGACAGGGCTCTCCTACGAGCAGTACTTC. Protein: CASSPGTGLSYEQYF. Drawing the rest from reference TRBV19 and TRBJ2-7, the complete variable domain is DGGITQSPKYLFRKEGQNVTLSCEQNLNHDAMYWYRQDPGQGLRLIYYSQIVNDFQKGDIAEGYSVSREKKESFPLTVTSAQKNPTAFYLCASSPGTGLSYEQYFGPGTRLTVT.

V and J are TRBV6-6 and TRBJ2-7, with TRBD2 matching over 13 bases. The CDR3 spans 14 residues. The V gene's germline CDR1 is MNHNY and CDR2 SVGAGI (reference sequence). V shed 7 bases and J 2 bases; nucleotides not matched to a gene: 2. The CDR3 here is CASKGLAGTYEQYF. The CDR3 DNA reads TGTGCCAGCAAGGGACTAGCGGGAACCTACGAGCAGTACTTC.